Below, 14 T cell receptor beta chains from the same sample are listed, as sequenced in a study of T cell changes during pregnancy in multiple sclerosis. Libraries were prepared by immunoSEQ multiplex PCR; TCRdb keeps only in-frame clonotypes and omits some of them. This table holds about 53,000 clones, around 89% found once. The sample here was peripheral blood, taken after pregnancy. The receptors originated from a female donor in good health, enrolled as a control in a pregnancy study.

J is TRBJ2-1 and V is TRBV4-1, with D perhaps TRBD2 (6 bases). The CDR3 covers 15 residues. Germline V gene data show CDR1 as MGHRA and CDR2 as YSYEKL. The V gene lost 0 bases and the J gene lost 5 bases, with 11 bases spanning the gap. The CDR3 DNA is TGCGCCAGCAGCCAAGATCGGGGGAAAGACAATGAGCAGTTCTTC. It is translated as CASSQDRGKDNEQFF.

The CDR3 coding sequence is TGTGCCAGCAGGTCCGCAGGGGGTCGGAACTTCTACGAGCAGTACTTC. This gives the protein CASRSAGGRNFYEQYF. The gene calls are TRBV7-8 and TRBJ2-7, with 7 bases aligning to TRBD1. Germline lookup yields CDR1 SGHVS and CDR2 FQNEAQ. V gave up 6 bases and J gave up 3 bases; unmatched junction bases: 14. The CDR3 spans 16 residues.

The chain is built from TRBV19 and TRBJ1-3; D uncertain. CDR1 LNHDA and CDR2 SQIVND come from the germline V gene (reference sequence). The CDR3 loop spans 14 amino acids. The V gene lost 3 bases and the J gene lost 3 bases, with 9 bases spanning the gap. CDR3 nucleotide sequence: TGTGCCAGTAGTATGGAAGGGAGTGGAAACACCATATATTTT. It yields the protein CASSMEGSGNTIYF.

The chain is built from TRBV7-9 and TRBJ2-7; 8 bases match TRBD1. Germline V CDR1 and CDR2: SEHNR, FQNEAQ (reference sequence). The V gene end was trimmed by 1 base and the J gene end by 7 bases; junction bases not matched to a gene: 3. The CDR3 has 13 residues. This CDR3 reads CASSLGTGLEQYF. The CDR3 nucleotides read TGTGCCAGCAGCTTAGGGACAGGGTTAGAGCAGTACTTC.

In this sample, this clone turned up once. In nucleotides, the CDR3 is TGTGCCAGCTCACCAGAGCTATTGACAGGGACCAATTCGTACCAAGAGACCCAGTACTTC. Translated, it gives CASSPELLTGTNSYQETQYF. J is TRBJ2-5 and V is TRBV18, with TRBD1 identical over 7 bases. Germline V gene data show CDR1 as KGHSH and CDR2 as LQKENI. This CDR3 spans 20 amino acids. Germline trimming cut 2 bases from V and 0 bases from J; bases unmatched to any gene: 18.

The gene calls are TRBV4-3 and TRBJ1-2; 7 bases are a match to TRBD1. The CDR3 is made up of 16 amino acids. The V gene end was trimmed by 1 base and the J gene end by 2 bases; junction bases not matched to a gene: 7. Germline values: CDR1 LGHNA, CDR2 YSLEER. CDR3 loop: CASSQASNRGNYGYTF. The DNA for the CDR3 is TGCGCCAGCAGCCAAGCTTCAAACAGGGGAAACTATGGCTACACCTTC.

The chain combines TRBV2 with TRBJ1-5; 8 bases match TRBD1. CDR1 is SNHLY and CDR2 is FYNNEI in the germline V gene. This CDR3 comprises 16 residues. The J segment lost 6 bases and the V segment lost 1 base, leaving 8 bases of the junction unmatched. The CDR3 DNA sequence: TGTGCCAGCAGTGAAGGGAACCCAGGGGGCGGTCAGCCCCAGCATTTT. It yields the protein CASSEGNPGGGQPQHF.

The rearrangement uses TRBV18 and TRBJ1-1; the D gene is possibly TRBD1 (5 bases). Germline CDR1 reads KGHSH; CDR2 reads LQKENI. Trimming removed 7 bases from V and 0 bases from J, with 9 bases in between. The CDR3 consists of 13 residues. DNA for the CDR3: TGTGCCAGCTTGGGACTCCTGAACACTGAAGCTTTCTTT. It specifies CASLGLLNTEAFF.

The chain has TRBV6-5 and TRBJ2-5; 9 bases are a match to TRBD1. Trimming removed 2 bases from V and 1 base from J; junction bases left unmatched: 5. Germline CDR1 MNHEY, CDR2 SVGAGI. There are 16 residues in the CDR3. The CDR3 nucleotides read TGTGCCAGCAGTTACGGGACAGGGATAATCCAAGAGACCCAGTACTTC. It is translated as CASSYGTGIIQETQYF.

This clone has just one count. This chain joins TRBV7-9 and TRBJ1-4, with D hard to call. Trimming took off 4 bases at V and 0 bases at J, with 3 bases between the two ends. The CDR3 loop spans 13 amino acids. The V gene's germline CDR1 is SEHNR and CDR2 FQNEAQ (reference sequence). CDR3 in DNA: TGTGCCAGCAGCTCTTCAACTAATGAAAAACTGTTTTTT. The encoded protein is CASSSSTNEKLFF.

This chain joins TRBV15 and TRBJ2-7; 10 nucleotides align to TRBD1. The germline gives CDR1 LNHNV, CDR2 YYDKDF (reference sequence). The CDR3 has 16 residues. Trimming at V came to 3 bases and at J to 3 bases, leaving 8 bases not matched to a gene. CDR3 region: CATSRRQGAIGYEQYF. CDR3 sequence (DNA): TGTGCCACCAGCAGGCGACAGGGGGCAATCGGCTACGAGCAGTACTTC. The full variable domain, in which reference TRBV15 and TRBJ2-7 provide the parts outside the CDR3, is DAMVIQNPRYQVTQFGKPVTLSCSQTLNHNVMYWYQQKSSQAPKLLFHYYDKDFNNEADTPDNFQSRRPNTSFCFLDIRSPGLGDTAMYLCATSRRQGAIGYEQYFGPGTRLTVT.

The chain recombines TRBV11-2 with TRBJ1-3, with D possibly matching TRBD1 (5 bases). The CDR3 extends over 14 amino acids. Germline V gene data show CDR1 as SGHAT and CDR2 as FQNNGV. The germline V and J ends were trimmed by 1 base and 4 bases, with 8 bases remaining between them. Here the CDR3 DNA reads TGTGCCAGCAGCTTAGGACAGTACGGAAACACCATATATTTT. Its translation: CASSLGQYGNTIYF.

The chain employs TRBV4-1 and TRBJ2-3; 8 bases line up with TRBD1. V trimming: 3 bases; J trimming: 4 bases; junction bases outside the gene matches: 6. The germline gives CDR1 MGHRA, CDR2 YSYEKL. The CDR3 sequence is 15 residues long. The DNA for the CDR3 is TGCGCCAGCAGCCAGAGCCCAGGGGGCGCAGATACGCAGTATTTT. Encoded protein: CASSQSPGGADTQYF.

This clone was observed a few times. J is TRBJ2-7 and V is TRBV28; D is perhaps TRBD1 (5 bases). V gave up 3 bases and J gave up 5 bases, with 17 bases separating them. CDR1 MDHEN and CDR2 SYDVKM come from the germline V gene. The CDR3 runs to 15 residues. The CDR3 spells CASSLVGPARDEQYF. CDR3 coding DNA: TGTGCCAGCAGTTTGGTGGGGCCAGCACGGGACGAGCAGTACTTC.